The T cell receptor beta chain under discussion was sequenced for a study of technical replicates of blood from a few donors (dated by TCRdb to 2016 to 2017). Per the germline V gene, SGDLS is the CDR1 and YYNGEE is the CDR2. V is shortened by 0 bases, J by 2 bases, and the region joining them spans 5 bases. From the cysteine up to the phenylalanine, the CDR3 has a length of 13 residues. Of the read, only the CDR3 DNA is kept; its 39 bases are in frame from base 1. Turning to this clone: Its antigen target is currently unknown. Base qualities were left out, and no much larger clone turns up one base away.

The library was built by means of the immunoSEQ multiplex PCR assay. The clones in this table, taken by TCRdb from immuneACCESS, are in-frame only. Not every clone is retained; where verified, under half of the shortfall comes from an unresolved V gene, and the cause of the rest is unknown. The sample data list about 54,000 clones, and around 94% of these were observed just once. The ten largest clonotypes hold around 0.2% of the sample. The receptor was derived from a human donor in good health. The sequenced material came from T cells isolated from PBMCs. The chain employs TRBV9 and TRBJ1-2; the D gene remains uncertain. CDR3 protein: CASSVDKNYGYTF. The sequence in DNA is TGTGCCAGCAGCGTAGACAAAAACTATGGCTACACCTTC.